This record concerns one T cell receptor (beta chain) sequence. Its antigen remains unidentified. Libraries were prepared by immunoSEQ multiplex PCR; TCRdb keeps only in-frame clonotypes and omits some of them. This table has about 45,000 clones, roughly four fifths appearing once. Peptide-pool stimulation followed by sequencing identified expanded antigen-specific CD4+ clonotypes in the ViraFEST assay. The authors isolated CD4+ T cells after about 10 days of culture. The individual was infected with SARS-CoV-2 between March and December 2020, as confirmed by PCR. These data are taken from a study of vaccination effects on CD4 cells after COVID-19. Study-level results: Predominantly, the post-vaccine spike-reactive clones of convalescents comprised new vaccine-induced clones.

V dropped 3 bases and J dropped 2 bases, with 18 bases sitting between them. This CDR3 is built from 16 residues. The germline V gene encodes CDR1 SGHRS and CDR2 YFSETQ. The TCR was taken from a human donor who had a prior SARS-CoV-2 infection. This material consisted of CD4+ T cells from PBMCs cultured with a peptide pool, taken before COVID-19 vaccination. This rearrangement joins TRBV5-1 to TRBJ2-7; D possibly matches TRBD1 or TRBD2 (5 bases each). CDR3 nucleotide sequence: TGCGCCAGCAGCTCGGGCCCCGGGACGCTAGCCTACGAGCAGTACTTC. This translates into CASSSGPGTLAYEQYF. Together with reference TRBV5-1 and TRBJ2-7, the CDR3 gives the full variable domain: KAGVTQTPRYLIKTRGQQVTLSCSPISGHRSVSWYQQTPGQGLQFLFEYFSETQRNKGNFPGRFSGRQFSNSRSEMNVSTLELGDSALYLCASSSGPGTLAYEQYFGPGTRLTVT.